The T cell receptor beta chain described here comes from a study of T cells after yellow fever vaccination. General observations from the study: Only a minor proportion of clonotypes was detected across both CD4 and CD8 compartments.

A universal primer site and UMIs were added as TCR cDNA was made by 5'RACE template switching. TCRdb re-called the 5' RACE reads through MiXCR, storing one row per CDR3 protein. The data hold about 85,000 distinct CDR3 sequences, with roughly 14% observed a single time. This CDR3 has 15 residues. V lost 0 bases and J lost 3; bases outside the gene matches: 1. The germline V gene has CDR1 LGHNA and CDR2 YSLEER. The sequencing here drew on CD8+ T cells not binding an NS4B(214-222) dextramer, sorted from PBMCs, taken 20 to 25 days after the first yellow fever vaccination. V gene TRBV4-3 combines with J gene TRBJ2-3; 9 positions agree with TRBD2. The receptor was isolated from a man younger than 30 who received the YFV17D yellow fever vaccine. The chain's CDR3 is CASSQEAGGTDTQYF. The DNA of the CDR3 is TGCGCCAGCAGCCAAGAGGCGGGGGGGACAGATACGCAGTATTTT.